This entry lists 14 T cell receptor beta chains sequenced from one sample in a study of human T cells and chemical hapten exposure (dated by TCRdb to the early 2020s). Receptor amplification or capture employed RACE. The sequencing machine was a NextSeq 500. TCRdb handled the public reads itself, with Q25 trimming in fastp and clone calling in MiXCR, and kept productive beta chains. Identical CDR3 proteins give one entry, which carries the most common genes and DNA. The sample profile shows about 180,000 distinct CDR3 sequences; roughly 30% of them were found once. The ten biggest clones cover roughly 3% of the sample. The meaning of the sample's time point label: pre-sensitization, week 0. Per the publication, the treatment or condition label means: therapeutic diphenylcyclopropenone sensitization with weekly scalp DPC. Sequences were derived from whole blood, sampled in connection with sensitization to the hapten diphenylcyclopropenone (DPC). These receptors were collected from a woman under 40 with alopecia areata. Some clones in this sample may be carry-over from other donors' samples.

At least ten counts were recorded for this clonotype. This chain links TRBV28 with TRBJ1-1, with D tentatively TRBD1 (5 bases). Germline-derived CDR1 and CDR2 are MDHEN and SYDVKM. V lost 6 bases and J 4 bases, leaving 12 bases between the germline ends. The CDR3 runs 13 residues. CDR3 nucleotide sequence: TGTGCCAGCAGGGCAGGGAGGGTCACTGAAGCTTTCTTT. Its protein product is CASRAGRVTEAFF. The whole variable domain, remainder taken from reference TRBV28 and TRBJ1-1, is DVKVTQSSRYLVKRTGEKVFLECVQDMDHENMFWYRQDPGLGLRLIYFSYDVKMKEKGDIPEGYSVSREKKERFSLILESASTNQTSMYLCASRAGRVTEAFFGQGTRLTVV.

The chain has TRBV2 and TRBJ2-2, with 9 nucleotides matching TRBD2. Trimming took 8 bases from V and 4 from J; bases not matched to a gene: 11. CDR1 SNHLY and CDR2 FYNNEI come from the germline V gene. This CDR3 comprises 16 residues. CDR3 in amino acids: CASGSGRTRGTGELFF. The CDR3 nucleotides are TGTGCCAGCGGGAGCGGGAGGACGCGGGGCACCGGGGAGCTGTTTTTT.

V and J are TRBV12-3 or TRBV12-4 and TRBJ1-1, with 8 positions matching TRBD1. V shed 5 bases, J shed 5 bases, and the junction held 4 bases outside the gene matches. There are 13 residues in the CDR3. CDR3 loop: CASSGQGWTEAFF. As DNA, the CDR3 is TGTGCCAGCAGTGGACAGGGTTGGACTGAAGCTTTCTTT.

CDR3 sequence: CASSTNPGTGSEKLFF. The CDR3, as DNA: TGCGCCAGCAGCACAAACCCGGGGACAGGGTCTGAAAAACTGTTTTTT. The gene calls are TRBV4-1 and TRBJ1-4, with 9 bases identical to TRBD1. Unmatched junction bases numbered 11, after V lost 5 bases and J lost 7 bases. CDR1 is MGHRA, CDR2 YSYEKL, per germline. This CDR3 has 16 amino acids.

This clonotype was recorded only once. The chain links TRBV4-2 to TRBJ2-5, with TRBD2 matching over 9 bases. The CDR3 spans 17 residues. CDR1 is LGHNA and CDR2 is YNFKEQ in the germline V gene. Trimming removed 0 bases from V and 4 bases from J; junction bases left unmatched: 9. DNA of the CDR3: TGTGCCAGCAGCCAAGATCCGGCGGGAGCGGGAGGAGAGACCCAGTACTTC. The encoded protein is CASSQDPAGAGGETQYF.

This clonotype appeared a few times. The chain carries TRBV10-2 and TRBJ1-1, with D possibly TRBD1 on 5 matching bases. The CDR3 runs to 13 residues. Trimming took 11 bases from V and 1 from J, leaving 14 bases between them. The germline CDR1 and CDR2 sequences are WSHSY and SAAADI. The CDR3 loop reads CAVQWGENTEAFF. The CDR3 DNA is TGCGCCGTTCAATGGGGGGAGAACACTGAAGCTTTCTTT.

This sequence joins TRBV7-2 and TRBJ1-6; TRBD1 might be the D (6 bases). Trimming removed 7 bases from V and 10 bases from J, with 17 bases in between. The CDR3 contains 14 residues. CDR1 SGHTA and CDR2 FQGNSA come from the germline V gene. The CDR3: CASTPTGAGSPLHF. CDR3 coding DNA: TGTGCCAGCACCCCCACGGGGGCCGGATCACCCCTCCACTTT.

V usage is TRBV4-1 and J usage is TRBJ1-4, with TRBD1 as a possible D gene (6 bases). The CDR3 is 15 residues long. CDR1 and CDR2 (germline): MGHRA, YSYEKL. Trimming pared 3 bases from V and 12 bases from J, leaving 20 bases between. The CDR3, as DNA: TGCGCCAGCAGCCAGCTACAGGGTCTTCTCAGGGAACTGTTTTTT. Amino acids: CASSQLQGLLRELFF.

As DNA, the CDR3 is TGTGCCAGCAGCCCCGGTCGCACCAGGCGGGAGCGCTCCTACGAGCAGTACTTC. Protein sequence: CASSPGRTRRERSYEQYF. The chain joins TRBV3-1 to TRBJ2-7; 7 nucleotides agree with TRBD2. Germline CDR1 is LGHDT and CDR2 is YNNKEL (reference sequence). The CDR3 spans 18 residues. V shed 4 bases and J 0 bases; nucleotides not matched to a gene: 15.

In its sample, this clonotype was seen a few times. V gene TRBV28 combines with J gene TRBJ2-5; a weak D match, TRBD2 (6 bases). CDR1 and CDR2 from the germline V gene are MDHEN and SYDVKM. The CDR3 has 13 amino acids. The V gene lost 8 bases and the J gene lost 5 bases, with 15 bases spanning the gap. The CDR3 DNA sequence: TGTGCCAGCGCGGGACCCCTGGGTGAGACCCAGTACTTC. Protein sequence: CASAGPLGETQYF.

This clonotype was found many times. The gene calls are TRBV28 and TRBJ1-5; 7 bases are a match to TRBD1. Per germline, CDR1 MDHEN and CDR2 SYDVKM. The V segment lost 6 bases and the J segment 1 base; nucleotides outside the gene matches: 3. The CDR3 runs to 14 residues. The DNA for the CDR3 is TGTGCCAGCAGCTTAGGGGGCAGCAATCAGCCCCAGCATTTT. Protein: CASSLGGSNQPQHF.

The chain has TRBV29-1 and TRBJ2-3; 8 bases map to TRBD2. The CDR3 has 14 residues. CDR1 and CDR2 (germline): SQVTM, ANQGSEA. Unmatched junction bases numbered 4, after V lost 4 bases and J lost 1 base. The CDR3 coding sequence is TGCAGCGTTGCTGGACTAGCTGGCACAGATACGCAGTATTTT. Its translation is CSVAGLAGTDTQYF.

This clonotype was found many times. The chain combines TRBV29-1 with TRBJ2-7, with D perhaps matching TRBD2 (6 bases). Between the trimmed V and J ends, which lost 5 bases and 2 bases, there was a span of 22 bases. CDR3 size: 16 residues. The V gene's germline CDR1 is SQVTM and CDR2 ANQGSEA. The CDR3 DNA reads as TGCAGCGTTTTGGTCTGGGGTTTCGGGAGTACCTACGAGCAGTACTTC. This sequence encodes CSVLVWGFGSTYEQYF.

The J gene is TRBJ1-4, the V gene TRBV7-9; D is unclear. Germline V gene data show CDR1 as SEHNR and CDR2 as FQNEAQ (reference sequence). The CDR3 consists of 13 residues. Trimming removed 0 bases from V and 4 bases from J, with 3 bases in between. The CDR3 loop reads CASSLAGNEKLFF. The CDR3 region has the DNA TGTGCCAGCAGCTTAGCGGGTAATGAAAAACTGTTTTTT.